Given below is one T cell receptor beta chain in context. There is no known antigen for this receptor. Base qualities were left out, and no much larger clone turns up one base away. Each clonotype received, on average, around 10x coverage in deep resolution sequencing performed on a MiSeq, where the target depth lay between 1 in 1 million and 1 in 200,000 T cells. The immunoSEQ hsTCRB Kit was used to generate TCR beta libraries. The study's own analysis went as follows. The data were analyzed with ImmunoSEQ Analyzer and ImmunoSEQ Data Assistant, and V, D and J gene assignments followed IMGT definitions. Clonality, which ranges from 0 to 1, was calculated as one minus the normalized Shannon entropy of productive rearrangement frequencies. Only overrepresented clonotypes making up at least 0.05% of the repertoire of each patient were included in the public clonotype analysis. Roughly 13 age-matched healthy donor repertoires from immuneACCESS served as clonality controls. What TCRdb holds here is the immuneACCESS table cut down to in-frame rearrangements. Part of the clones is not present; checked against another copy, under half of the missing clones reflect an unresolved V gene, and the others are unexplained. That table supplies the V and J calls and clone size; D and trimming were determined from the DNA. The sample records 200,000 to 250,000 clones, 75% to 80% of which are singletons. The ten biggest clones cover 9.5% to 12% of the sample.

The time point label corresponds to: approximately eleven months on ibrutinib. For TCR beta library preparation, 1.5 to 2.5 micrograms of genomic DNA was extracted from cryopreserved PBMCs. High-throughput TCR beta sequencing was performed on longitudinal blood samples from CLL patients receiving ibrutinib monotherapy. The patients took part in an open-label, single-center phase 2 trial of ibrutinib monotherapy. The sample originates from a study of cytotoxic CD8 clonotypes in ibrutinib-treated CLL (dated by TCRdb to the early 2020s). Broadly, across the study: In this cohort, approximately 15 patients were treatment-naive and under 13 were relapsed/refractory, while about 17 had unmutated IGHV. Cryopreserved peripheral blood mononuclear cells were collected at three points: before therapy, at response, and at either sustained remission or disease progression. Every remission and progressive disease sample was obtained while ibrutinib was still being received by the patients. An average of around 260,000 productive templates and tens of thousands of productive rearrangements was obtained per sample. Partial responses were observed in about 25 patients and complete responses in 2; after a median follow-up of 68 months, remission was maintained in approximately 14 patients and progression was observed in about twelve. Of the 85 to 90 participants in the trial, approximately 25 had longitudinal samples available. Samples at response were collected after a median of 12 months of treatment, with a range of roughly 6 to 36 months.

The CDR3 runs 16 residues from the cysteine to the phenylalanine. Here the CDR3 DNA is all that survives: 48 bases in frame from base 1. CDR1 and CDR2 (LNHDA, SQIVND) derive from the germline V gene (reference sequence). Trimming leaves V shorter by 11 bases and J shorter by 6 bases, with the junction holding 17 bases beyond the gene matches. What the authors observed across the whole study: Baseline clonality exceeded that of age-matched healthy donors and correlated strongly with circulating CD8+ T-cell counts. Sampling times were not matched between sustained-remission and progressing patients, and lymph node repertoires were not studied. Public clonotypes were rare and either contracted or stayed stable during treatment, and the rise in clonality at ibrutinib response reflected the expansion of private clonotypes. At ibrutinib response clonality went up, during sustained remission it held steady, and at progression it dropped back toward baseline.

The clonotype originates from a human donor with chronic lymphocytic leukemia. The V and J genes are TRBV19 and TRBJ2-2; TRBD2 aligns with 8 central bases. Sequencing used PBMCs, obtained after 12 months of ibrutinib treatment. The sequence in DNA is TGTGCCGCCCTCGGGAGGGACCGAAAACCCTCCGGGGAGCTGTTTTTT. This is translated as CAALGRDRKPSGELFF.